This TCR beta chain was recovered during a study of cytomegalovirus exposure and HLA in healthy donors. Method: immunoSEQ multiplex PCR; TCRdb's copy keeps in-frame clones and lacks some. The table records around 140,000 clones, roughly nine tenths of them present only once. V dropped 3 bases and J dropped 9 bases, with 14 bases sitting between them. The V gene's germline CDR1 is MNHNS and CDR2 SASEGT. CDR3 length equals 14 residues. Points from the study as a whole: Overall, approximately 150 TCR beta chains were annotated as cytomegalovirus-associated. Rarity characterized most TCR sequences, yet some public TCRs appeared in many donors. A few CMV-associated chains were confirmed in vitro to be specific for CMV antigens. Reported performance of the classifier showed diagnosis of cytomegalovirus status with high specificity and sensitivity.

As to this clone: Its target is not known.

The source is a woman under 30 in good health and CMV-seronegative. V gene TRBV6-1 combines with J gene TRBJ1-4; possible D gene TRBD1, 6 bases. Sequencing input: PBMCs. CDR3 bases: TGTGCCAGCAGTGATTTTCAGGGGCCGAAAAAACTGTTTTTT. This gives the protein CASSDFQGPKKLFF.